The 22 T cell receptor beta chains below were found in one sample sequenced in a study of cytomegalovirus exposure and HLA in healthy donors. The PCR made use of 60 Vbeta and 13 Jbeta primers. Only in-frame clones appear in the TCRdb table, and some are missing; sequencing was by immunoSEQ multiplex PCR. The table has under 200,000 clones, 70% to 90% seen once. Source material: PBMCs. The source is a man aged 25 to 40 in good health and CMV-seropositive.

The chain couples TRBV29-1 to TRBJ2-5, with 7 bases identical to TRBD1. Trimming at V came to 4 bases and at J to 8 bases, leaving 10 bases not matched to a gene. CDR1 and CDR2 (germline): SQVTM, ANQGSEA. The CDR3 is 13 residues long. This chain's CDR3 is CSVGQGEESTQYF. CDR3 sequence (DNA): TGCAGCGTTGGGCAGGGGGAAGAGAGCACCCAGTACTTC.

This sequence joins TRBV2 and TRBJ2-5, with D possibly matching TRBD2 (5 bases). V was clipped by 7 bases and J by 5 bases, with 8 bases between them. This CDR3 has 11 residues. Germline V gene data show CDR1 as SNHLY and CDR2 as FYNNEI. CDR3 region: CASKGGETQYF. CDR3 DNA: TGTGCCAGCAAGGGCGGGGAGACCCAGTACTTC.

The V and J genes are TRBV5-8 and TRBJ2-4, with D unresolved. Between the trimmed V and J ends, which lost 0 bases and 4 bases, there was a span of 11 bases. This CDR3 spans 15 amino acids. From germline, CDR1 is SGHTS and CDR2 YDEGEE. The CDR3 is CASSLGAGRKNIQYF. As DNA, the CDR3 is TGTGCCAGCAGCTTGGGGGCTGGAAGAAAAAACATTCAGTACTTC.

This clone has just one count. The chain has TRBV7-2 and TRBJ2-1, with D perhaps matching TRBD2 (6 bases). The CDR3 is made up of 16 amino acids. Germline lookup yields CDR1 SGHTA and CDR2 FQGNSA. Trimming removed 1 base at V and 0 bases at J, with 10 bases between. The CDR3 DNA sequence: TGTGCCAGCAGCTTAGTTCAGGGAGGCTCCTACAATGAGCAGTTCTTC. Residues: CASSLVQGGSYNEQFF.

On this clone: Other DNA sequences in this sample translate to the same CDR3. The chain carries TRBV18 and TRBJ2-1; 7 nucleotides agree with TRBD1. This CDR3 region has 13 residues. Losses at the gene ends were 3 bases for V and 4 bases for J; bases not matched to a gene: 0. In germline, CDR1 is KGHSH, CDR2 LQKENI. The chain's CDR3 is CASSPGQYNEQFF. The CDR3 nucleotides are TGTGCCAGCTCACCGGGACAGTACAATGAGCAGTTCTTC. The whole variable domain, remainder taken from reference TRBV18 and TRBJ2-1, is NAGVMQNPRHLVRRRGQEARLRCSPMKGHSHVYWYRQLPEEGLKFMVYLQKENIIDESGMPKERFSAEFPKEGPSILRIQQVVRGDSAAYFCASSPGQYNEQFFGPGTRLTVL.

The chain carries TRBV9 and TRBJ2-1, with TRBD1 as a possible D gene (6 bases). This CDR3 is 14 amino acids long. V was shortened by 6 bases and J by 2 bases, with 12 bases between the two germline ends. The V gene's germline CDR1 is SGDLS and CDR2 YYNGEE. The CDR3 nucleotides are TGTGCCAGCAATGATCAGGGGACCTACAATGAGCAGTTCTTC. It encodes CASNDQGTYNEQFF.

V usage is TRBV6-5 and J usage is TRBJ2-1; TRBD2 matches 12 bases. There are 16 residues in the CDR3. V shed 4 bases and J 5 bases; nucleotides not matched to a gene: 6. The germline CDR1 and CDR2 sequences are MNHEY and SVGAGI. CDR3 sequence (DNA): TGTGCCAGCAGTTTCCTAGCGGGAGGGGGAAACAATGAGCAGTTCTTC. Protein sequence: CASSFLAGGGNNEQFF.

V is TRBV19 and J is TRBJ2-1; D perhaps matches TRBD2 (5 bases). Germline-derived CDR1 and CDR2 are LNHDA and SQIVND (reference sequence). V was shortened by 7 bases and J by 7 bases, with 14 bases between the two germline ends. This CDR3 has 13 amino acids. The DNA of the CDR3 is TGTGCCAGTATGGTGATGGGAGTAAATGAGCAGTTCTTC. Its translation is CASMVMGVNEQFF.

The chain has TRBV6-5 and TRBJ1-2; D perhaps matches TRBD1 (5 bases). The V end lost 2 bases, the J end lost 4 bases, and 8 bases lay between the germline ends. The CDR3 extends over 13 amino acids. Germline CDR1 and CDR2: MNHEY and SVGAGI. The CDR3 region has the DNA TGTGCCAGCAGTTACCAACAGGCCTATGGCTACACCTTC. Its protein is CASSYQQAYGYTF.

The chain has TRBV27 and TRBJ2-7, with D hard to call. Germline loops: CDR1 MNHEY, CDR2 SMNVEV (reference sequence). V gave up 0 bases and J gave up 0 bases, with 12 bases separating them. The CDR3 extends over 16 amino acids. The CDR3 sequence: CASSLSISLVSYEQYF. CDR3 bases: TGTGCCAGCAGTTTATCGATCAGCCTAGTCTCCTACGAGCAGTACTTC.

The chain recombines TRBV13 with TRBJ2-1; 8 positions agree with TRBD2. Germline trimming cut 11 bases from V and 0 bases from J; bases unmatched to any gene: 9. CDR1 is PRHDT and CDR2 is FYEKMQ in the germline V gene (reference sequence). The length of the CDR3 is 15 residues. CDR3 in amino acids: CAGASGPSSYNEQFF. CDR3 sequence (DNA): TGTGCCGGGGCTAGCGGGCCCAGCTCCTACAATGAGCAGTTCTTC.

The chain uses TRBV19 and TRBJ2-1; TRBD1 agrees at 11 bases. Trimming at V came to 4 bases and at J to 7 bases, leaving 6 bases not matched to a gene. Germline CDR1 and CDR2: LNHDA and SQIVND (reference sequence). The CDR3 contains 15 residues. The CDR3 nucleotides are TGTGCCAGTAGTACGGACAGGGGGCAAGTAAATGAGCAGTTCTTC. This gives the protein CASSTDRGQVNEQFF.

The genes are TRBV4-1 and TRBJ2-1, with 7 nucleotides matching TRBD1. The J segment lost 7 bases and the V segment lost 3 bases, leaving 3 bases of the junction unmatched. CDR1 and CDR2 from the germline V gene are MGHRA and YSYEKL. The CDR3 is made up of 13 amino acids. This CDR3 is CASSQTGLNEQFF. In DNA, the CDR3 is TGCGCCAGCAGCCAGACAGGGTTGAATGAGCAGTTCTTC.

The V call is TRBV9, the J call TRBJ1-1, with a tentative D call TRBD1 (6 bases). The CDR3 has 14 residues. With 2 bases removed from V and 0 bases from J, the gap between germline ends came to 8 bases. Germline V lookup: CDR1 SGDLS, CDR2 YYNGEE. In DNA, the CDR3 is TGTGCCAGCAGCGTCACAGGGATGAACACTGAAGCTTTCTTT. Its translation: CASSVTGMNTEAFF.

This rearrangement joins TRBV19 to TRBJ1-1; TRBD1 agrees at 7 bases. V lost 5 bases, J lost 3 bases, and 6 bases stayed unmatched. Germline V gene sequence: CDR1 LNHDA, CDR2 SQIVND (reference sequence). The CDR3 has 14 amino acids. The CDR3 protein is CASSGQVPYTEAFF. CDR3 DNA sequence: TGTGCCAGTAGTGGACAGGTACCTTACACTGAAGCTTTCTTT.

The chain is built from TRBV10-3 and TRBJ2-7; TRBD1 matches at 8 bases. The V gene's germline CDR1 is ENHRY and CDR2 SYGVKD. The junction had 4 bases not matched to a gene; V was cut back by 5 bases and J by 7 bases. This CDR3 region has 12 residues. This CDR3 reads CAISQTGDEQYF. CDR3 in DNA: TGTGCCATCAGTCAGACAGGGGATGAGCAGTACTTC.

V and J are TRBV7-6 and TRBJ1-1; D might be TRBD1 (5 bases). V dropped 0 bases and J dropped 11 bases, with 25 bases sitting between them. This CDR3 contains 17 residues. Germline loops: CDR1 SGHVS, CDR2 FNYEAQ. The CDR3 DNA follows: TGTGCCAGCAGCTTAGCGTTTTTGCAAGAGTGGGGGGGTGAGGCTTTCTTT. This encodes CASSLAFLQEWGGEAFF.

The chain has TRBV4-1 and TRBJ1-4; TRBD1 aligns across 8 bases. This CDR3 region has 16 residues. With V trimmed by 4 bases and J by 0 bases, 4 bases remained unmatched. The germline V gene encodes CDR1 MGHRA and CDR2 YSYEKL. This CDR3 reads CASSPDRGATNEKLFF. The CDR3, as DNA: TGCGCCAGCAGCCCCGACAGGGGTGCAACTAATGAAAAACTGTTTTTT.

A single count supports this clone. This sequence joins TRBV19 and TRBJ2-3, with D uncertain. V lost 6 bases, J lost 0 bases, and 7 bases lay in between. This CDR3 spans 13 amino acids. Germline lookup yields CDR1 LNHDA and CDR2 SQIVND (reference sequence). The CDR3 reads CASRVRSTDTQYF. The CDR3 bases are TGTGCCAGTAGGGTTAGAAGCACAGATACGCAGTATTTT.

This chain uses TRBV11-2 with TRBJ2-7, with D possibly matching TRBD1 (5 bases). The ends were cut back, 3 bases at V and 3 bases at J, with 15 bases in the middle. This CDR3 region has 15 residues. CDR1 and CDR2 (germline): SGHAT, FQNNGV. This chain's CDR3 is CASSLDPTDGYEQYF. The CDR3 DNA follows: TGTGCCAGCAGCTTGGATCCGACAGATGGCTACGAGCAGTACTTC.

In this sample, this clone turned up a few times. One end of the junction does not line up with germline, which may come from a read error. V gene TRBV7-9 combines with J gene TRBJ1-2, with a weak D call TRBD1 (5 bases). CDR3 length: 13 residues. CDR1 and CDR2 from the germline V gene are SEHNR and FQNEAQ (reference sequence). CDR3 region: CSSSLGGFYGYTF. CDR3 in DNA: TGTTCCAGCAGCTTGGGGGGTTTCTATGGCTACACCTTC.

The gene calls are TRBV5-1 and TRBJ2-7, with 9 nucleotides matching TRBD2. CDR3 size: 15 residues. The germline V gene encodes CDR1 SGHRS and CDR2 YFSETQ. The V segment lost 1 base and the J segment 2 bases; nucleotides outside the gene matches: 4. CDR3 DNA: TGCGCCAGCAGCTTGCCAGCGGGAGGAGCCTACGAGCAGTACTTC. It translates to CASSLPAGGAYEQYF.